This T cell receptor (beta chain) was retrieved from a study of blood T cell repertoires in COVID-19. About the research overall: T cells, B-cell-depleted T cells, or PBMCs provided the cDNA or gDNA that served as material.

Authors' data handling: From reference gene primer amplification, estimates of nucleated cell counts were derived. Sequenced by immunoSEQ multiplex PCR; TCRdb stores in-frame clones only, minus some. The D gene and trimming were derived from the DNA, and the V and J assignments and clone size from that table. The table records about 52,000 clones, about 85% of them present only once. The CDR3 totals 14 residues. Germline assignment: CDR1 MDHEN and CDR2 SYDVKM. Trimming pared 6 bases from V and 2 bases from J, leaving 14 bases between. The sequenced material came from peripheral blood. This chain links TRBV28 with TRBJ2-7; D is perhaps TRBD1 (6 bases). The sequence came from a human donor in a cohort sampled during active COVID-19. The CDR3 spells CASRNRDTAYEQYF. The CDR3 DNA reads TGTGCCAGCAGAAACCGGGACACCGCCTACGAGCAGTACTTC. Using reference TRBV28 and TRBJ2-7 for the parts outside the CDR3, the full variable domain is DVKVTQSSRYLVKRTGEKVFLECVQDMDHENMFWYRQDPGLGLRLIYFSYDVKMKEKGDIPEGYSVSREKKERFSLILESASTNQTSMYLCASRNRDTAYEQYFGPGTRLTVT.